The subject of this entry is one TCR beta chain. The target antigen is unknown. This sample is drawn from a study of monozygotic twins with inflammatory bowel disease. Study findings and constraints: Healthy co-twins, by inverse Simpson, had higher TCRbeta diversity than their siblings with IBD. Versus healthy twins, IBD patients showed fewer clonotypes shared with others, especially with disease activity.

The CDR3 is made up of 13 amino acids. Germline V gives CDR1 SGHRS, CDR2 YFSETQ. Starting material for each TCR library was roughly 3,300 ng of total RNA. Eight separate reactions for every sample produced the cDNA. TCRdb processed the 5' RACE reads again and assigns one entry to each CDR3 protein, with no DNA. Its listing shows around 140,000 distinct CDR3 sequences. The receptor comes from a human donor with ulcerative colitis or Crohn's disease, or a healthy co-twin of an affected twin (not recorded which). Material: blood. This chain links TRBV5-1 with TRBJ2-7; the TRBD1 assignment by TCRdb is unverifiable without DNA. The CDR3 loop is CATSLTGHYEQYF.